This is a list of T cell receptor beta chains from one sample in a study of glioma-infiltrating T cells. Using its own MiXCR run on the multiplex PCR reads, TCRdb lists one record per CDR3 protein. The sample lists approximately 90,000 distinct CDR3 sequences, 20% to 25% occurring once. The sequencing input was glioma tissue, nonneoplastic brain tissue, or PBMCs (not recorded which). All receptors come from a human donor with low-grade glioma or glioblastoma, undergoing nonglioma brain surgery, or in good health (not recorded which). CDR3s include the opening cysteine and the closing phenylalanine or tryptophan. A D gene is named only where the DNA matches it firmly. Clone size is shown for a subset of rows, as once, few, many or a class of expanded clone.

clone size: NA
J gene: TRBJ2-1
D gene: NA
V gene: TRBV18
CDR3 protein: CASRVSRGYEQFF
CDR3 DNA: TGTGCCAGCCGTGTGTCCCGAGGATATGAGCAGTTCTTC

clone size: many
J gene: TRBJ2-5
D gene: NA
V gene: TRBV4-1
CDR3 protein: CASSRNREETQYF
CDR3 DNA: TGCGCCAGCAGCCGAAACAGGGAAGAGACCCAGTACTTC

clone size: many
J gene: TRBJ2-3
D gene: NA
V gene: TRBV9
CDR3 protein: CASSLGGVRTTDTQYF
CDR3 DNA: TGTGCCAGCAGCCTAGGGGGGGTCCGAACTACAGATACGCAGTATTTT

clone size: many
J gene: TRBJ2-3
D gene: NA
V gene: TRBV7-9
CDR3 protein: CASSRGGSYTDTQYF
CDR3 DNA: TGTGCCAGCAGCCGGGGAGGCTCTTACACAGATACGCAGTATTTT

clone size: many
J gene: TRBJ1-1
D gene: NA
V gene: TRBV7-8
CDR3 protein: CASSPRVDINTEAFF
CDR3 DNA: TGTGCCAGCAGCCCCCGAGTGGACATTAACACTGAAGCTTTCTTT

clone size: many
J gene: TRBJ2-5
D gene: NA
V gene: TRBV3-1
CDR3 protein: CASSGEFLETQYF
CDR3 DNA: TGTGCCAGCAGTGGGGAGTTTCTGGAGACCCAGTACTTC

clone size: many
J gene: TRBJ2-7
D gene: NA
V gene: TRBV24-1
CDR3 protein: CATSDTLGQVYEQYF
CDR3 DNA: TGTGCCACCAGTGATACCCTTGGGCAGGTCTACGAGCAGTACTTC

clone size: NA
J gene: TRBJ2-4
D gene: NA
V gene: TRBV5-4
CDR3 protein: CASSGQGGVKNIQYF
CDR3 DNA: TGTGCCAGCAGCGGGCAGGGGGGAGTAAAAAACATTCAGTACTTC

clone size: few
J gene: TRBJ2-3
D gene: TRBD2
V gene: TRBV12-3/TRBV12-4
CDR3 protein: CASSDPQRGGTDTQYF
CDR3 DNA: TGTGCCAGCAGTGACCCGCAGCGGGGAGGCACAGATACGCAGTATTTT

clone size: many
J gene: TRBJ2-1
D gene: TRBD2
V gene: TRBV7-6
CDR3 protein: CASSLGSGNYNEQFF
CDR3 DNA: TGTGCCAGCAGCTTAGGTAGCGGGAACTACAATGAGCAGTTCTTC

clone size: few
J gene: TRBJ1-5
D gene: NA
V gene: TRBV5-1
CDR3 protein: CASSLDGPPEPQHF
CDR3 DNA: TGCGCCAGCAGCCTGGACGGACCCCCCGAGCCCCAGCATTTT

clone size: many
J gene: TRBJ1-3
D gene: NA
V gene: TRBV20-1
CDR3 protein: CSSTKQTANTIYF
CDR3 DNA: TGCAGTTCCACAAAACAGACAGCAAACACCATATATTTT

clone size: many
J gene: TRBJ1-4
D gene: TRBD1
V gene: TRBV25-1
CDR3 protein: CASSEGQVRNEKLFF
CDR3 DNA: TGTGCCAGCAGTGAAGGACAGGTTCGGAATGAAAAACTGTTTTTT

clone size: many
J gene: TRBJ2-3
D gene: NA
V gene: TRBV20-1
CDR3 protein: CSASKAGSGTDTQYF
CDR3 DNA: TGCAGTGCTAGTAAGGCAGGCTCAGGCACAGATACGCAGTATTTT

clone size: many
J gene: TRBJ1-6
D gene: TRBD1
V gene: TRBV7-8
CDR3 protein: CASSSKDRVSYNSPLHF
CDR3 DNA: TGTGCCAGCAGCTCAAAAGACAGGGTTTCCTATAATTCACCCCTCCACTTT

clone size: NA
J gene: TRBJ2-7
D gene: NA
V gene: TRBV3-1
CDR3 protein: CASSPQRYYEQYF
CDR3 DNA: TGTGCCAGCTCCCCTCAGCGGTACTACGAGCAGTACTTC

clone size: NA
J gene: TRBJ1-2
D gene: NA
V gene: TRBV3-1
CDR3 protein: CASSQDLARYGYTF
CDR3 DNA: TGTGCCAGCAGCCAAGATTTAGCGCGCTATGGCTACACCTTC

clone size: NA
J gene: TRBJ2-7
D gene: TRBD1
V gene: TRBV3-1
CDR3 protein: CASSQGTGYEQYF
CDR3 DNA: TGTGCCAGCAGCCAAGGGACAGGCTACGAGCAGTACTTC

clone size: few
J gene: TRBJ2-7
D gene: TRBD1
V gene: TRBV20-1
CDR3 protein: CSARDKDRGQYEQYF
CDR3 DNA: TGCAGTGCTAGAGATAAGGACAGGGGGCAATACGAGCAGTACTTC

clone size: many
J gene: TRBJ1-1
D gene: NA
V gene: TRBV20-1
CDR3 protein: CSASSLEGPNTEAFF
CDR3 DNA: TGCAGTGCTAGTAGCTTGGAGGGGCCGAACACTGAAGCTTTCTTT

clone size: few
J gene: TRBJ1-2
D gene: TRBD1
V gene: TRBV9
CDR3 protein: CASSSKGQGISYTF
CDR3 DNA: TGTGCCAGCAGCTCAAAGGGACAGGGAATAAGCTACACCTTC

clone size: many
J gene: TRBJ1-1
D gene: NA
V gene: TRBV3-1
CDR3 protein: CASSTLDTNTEAFF
CDR3 DNA: TGTGCCAGCAGCACGCTTGACACGAACACTGAAGCTTTCTTT

clone size: few
J gene: TRBJ2-7
D gene: TRBD1
V gene: TRBV18
CDR3 protein: CASSRSGTGGAAYEQYF
CDR3 DNA: TGTGCCAGCTCACGGTCCGGGACAGGGGGCGCCGCCTACGAGCAGTACTTC

clone size: NA
J gene: TRBJ1-6
D gene: NA
V gene: TRBV5-1
CDR3 protein: CVSSLGEWAKAVNSPLHF
CDR3 DNA: TGCGTTAGCAGCTTGGGGGAATGGGCTAAAGCCGTTAATTCACCCCTCCACTTT

clone size: few
J gene: TRBJ2-2
D gene: NA
V gene: TRBV2
CDR3 protein: CASSEHQIGELFF
CDR3 DNA: TGTGCCAGCAGTGAACACCAGATCGGGGAGCTGTTTTTT